A selection of T cell receptor beta chains follows, all from one sample in a study of blood T cell repertoires in COVID-19. Generated by immunoSEQ multiplex PCR, the TCRdb table keeps only in-frame clones and is missing some. The sample yields some 310,000 clones, roughly 90% seen once. Material for sequencing was peripheral blood. The receptors here all came from a woman aged 30 to 39 with COVID-19, enrolled during active disease. Both conserved end residues are part of each CDR3. The D gene is left open where the match is weak. A row's size may be missing; if present it is once, few, many or a size class.

CDR3nt	CDR3aa	v_gene	j_gene	abundance	d_gene	len
TGCAGCGTTGAAGTTCTCTACGACCGGACAGTACAAGAGAGCTCTGGAAACACCATATATTTT	CSVEVLYDRTVQESSGNTIYF	TRBV29-1	TRBJ1-3	NA	NA	21
TGTGCCAGCAGCTCCCTCCGAGTAAAGGAGCAGTACTTC	CASSSLRVKEQYF	TRBV11-2	TRBJ2-7	NA	NA	13
TGTGCCAGCAGTGTAGGGGTTTACGGGGAGCTGTTTTTT	CASSVGVYGELFF	TRBV2	TRBJ2-2	NA	NA	13
TGTGCCAGCAGCCTTCGGGAGACCGATACGCAGTATTTT	CASSLRETDTQYF	TRBV12-3/TRBV12-4	TRBJ2-3	NA	NA	13
TGTGCTAGTGATAGCTGGACAGCTTCTAACTATGGCTACACCTTC	CASDSWTASNYGYTF	TRBV12-5	TRBJ1-2	NA	NA	15
TGTGCCAGCAAGAGACAGGGGGTGACCTACGAGCAGTACTTC	CASKRQGVTYEQYF	TRBV27	TRBJ2-7	NA	TRBD1	14
TGTGCCAGCAGCTCCTGGCGGGACAGGGGGCTATCTGGAAACACCATATATTTT	CASSSWRDRGLSGNTIYF	TRBV7-9	TRBJ1-3	NA	TRBD1	18
TGTGCCAGCAGTGAGGGCCAAGGGGGCGGTGGAAAAGAGACCCAGTACTTC	CASSEGQGGGGKETQYF	TRBV25-1	TRBJ2-5	NA	TRBD1	17
TGTGCCAGCAGCCTAGCGGGAGGCCACAATGAGCAGTTCTTC	CASSLAGGHNEQFF	TRBV7-9	TRBJ2-1	NA	TRBD2	14
TGTGCCAGCAGACGGGGGAGGGACACTGAAGCTTTCTTT	CASRRGRDTEAFF	TRBV6-5	TRBJ1-1	NA	NA	13
TGTGCCAGCAGCGCGGTAGGATCGGCTGAGCAGTTCTTC	CASSAVGSAEQFF	TRBV7-9	TRBJ2-1	NA	NA	13
TGTGCCAGTAGTAAGACTTACTCTGGAAACACCATATATTTT	CASSKTYSGNTIYF	TRBV19	TRBJ1-3	NA	NA	14
TGTGCCAGCAGCTTAGGGGGGACTAGCGGGACGTATCAGTACTTC	CASSLGGTSGTYQYF	TRBV7-9	TRBJ2-7	once	TRBD2	15
TGTGCCAGCAGTCCACGGACAGCCTATAGCAATCAGCCCCAGCATTTT	CASSPRTAYSNQPQHF	TRBV27	TRBJ1-5	NA	NA	16
TGTGCCAGCAGCCCCACAGGGATCCCAAACGAGCAGTACTTC	CASSPTGIPNEQYF	TRBV7-9	TRBJ2-7	NA	NA	14
TGCAGCGTTGTGAGGGGTTGGCAGGGGGAATATGGCTACACCTTC	CSVVRGWQGEYGYTF	TRBV29-1	TRBJ1-2	NA	TRBD1	15
TGTGCCTGGTCCTTGAGCTCCTACGAGCAGTACTTC	CAWSLSSYEQYF	TRBV30	TRBJ2-7	NA	NA	12
TGCGCCAGCAGCTTGGTCACGACTAGCGGCGAGCAGTATTTT	CASSLVTTSGEQYF	TRBV5-1	TRBJ2-3	NA	TRBD2	14
TGTGCCAGCAGCCAGGGGCGGATTGAGGCTCAGCCCCAGCATTTT	CASSQGRIEAQPQHF	TRBV16	TRBJ1-5	NA	NA	15
TGTGCCAGCAGTTGGGCTAGCGGCTACAATGAGCAGTTCTTC	CASSWASGYNEQFF	TRBV27	TRBJ2-1	NA	TRBD2	14
TGTGCCTGGAGTGGCGGAGGGCCCGAGCAGTACTTC	CAWSGGGPEQYF	TRBV30	TRBJ2-7	NA	NA	12
TGTGCCAGCAGCTTAGCGCCAGCGGGAGGGATAAACAATGAGCAGTTCTTC	CASSLAPAGGINNEQFF	TRBV7-9	TRBJ2-1	once	TRBD2	17
TGTGCCAGCAGTCTTACGGCGGGCAGCTTCAATGAGCAGTTCTTC	CASSLTAGSFNEQFF	TRBV28	TRBJ2-1	NA	NA	15
TGTGCCAGCAGCTTAATACGGACAGGGGGCTCGGGAAACACCATATATTTT	CASSLIRTGGSGNTIYF	TRBV7-8	TRBJ1-3	NA	TRBD1	17
TGCAGCGTTGAAGATCCCGGGACAGGGGGGACTGAAGCTTTCTTT	CSVEDPGTGGTEAFF	TRBV29-1	TRBJ1-1	NA	TRBD1	15
TGTGCCAGCAGCTCAGACGGAGGATATGGCTACACCTTC	CASSSDGGYGYTF	TRBV7-9	TRBJ1-2	NA	NA	13
TGCGCCAGCACTGGACTAGCGGGAGGGCCGGGAAACATTCAGTACTTC	CASTGLAGGPGNIQYF	TRBV5-1	TRBJ2-4	NA	TRBD2	16
TGCGCCAGCCAGGACAGGGGGACAGCAACTAATGAAAAACTGTTTTTT	CASQDRGTATNEKLFF	TRBV10-2	TRBJ1-4	NA	TRBD1	16
TGTGCCAGCAGTGAACCTATGGGACAGGGCTATGGCTACACCTTC	CASSEPMGQGYGYTF	TRBV6-1	TRBJ1-2	NA	TRBD1	15
TGTGCCAGCAGCTTAGGGACCGGGACAACCACCGGGGAGCTGTTTTTT	CASSLGTGTTTGELFF	TRBV7-9	TRBJ2-2	once	NA	16
TGTGCCACCACAGGGACAGGGCCCACTGAAGCTTTCTTT	CATTGTGPTEAFF	TRBV28	TRBJ1-1	NA	TRBD1	13
TGTGCCAGCAGCTCCATCGGGTTCGCCTACGAGCAGTACTTC	CASSSIGFAYEQYF	TRBV7-2	TRBJ2-7	NA	NA	14
TGCGCCAGCAGCTTCGGGACTAGCGGGACCTACGAGCAGTACTTC	CASSFGTSGTYEQYF	TRBV5-1	TRBJ2-7	NA	TRBD2	15
TGTGCCAGCATGGCAGTCAAGAACACTGAAGCTTTCTTT	CASMAVKNTEAFF	TRBV2	TRBJ1-1	NA	NA	13
TGCGCCAGCAGCCGCGGGCCCGGCAACACTGAAGCTTTCTTT	CASSRGPGNTEAFF	TRBV5-1	TRBJ1-1	NA	NA	14
TGCGCCAGCAGCTTGGGCCAGGGGTTTAACACCGGGGAGCTGTTTTTT	CASSLGQGFNTGELFF	TRBV5-1	TRBJ2-2	NA	NA	16
TGTGCCAGCAAACCCTCGCAACAGGGGGGGGATGGCTACACCTTC	CASKPSQQGGDGYTF	TRBV27	TRBJ1-2	NA	TRBD1	15
TGTGCCTCCCGGGACAGGCGAAAGCGGGAAGAGCAGTACTTC	CASRDRRKREEQYF	TRBV27	TRBJ2-7	NA	NA	14
TGCGCCAGCAGCCAGATTGCAGGGATTTATAGCAATGAGCAGTTCTTC	CASSQIAGIYSNEQFF	TRBV5-1	TRBJ2-1	NA	NA	16
TGTGCCAGCAGGAGGGGACTGGACAGGGCGAATGAAAAACTGTTTTTT	CASRRGLDRANEKLFF	TRBV28	TRBJ1-4	NA	TRBD1	16
TGTGCCAGCAGCTTGCGGAGGCAGGGGAATAATTCACCCCTCCACTTT	CASSLRRQGNNSPLHF	TRBV5-5	TRBJ1-6	NA	NA	16
TGTGCCAGCAGCTCAACAGGGGGCGGCACTGAAGCTTTCTTT	CASSSTGGGTEAFF	TRBV7-9	TRBJ1-1	NA	TRBD1	14
TGTGCCAGCAGCCCAGCAGATACGCAGTATTTT	CASSPADTQYF	TRBV7-9	TRBJ2-3	NA	NA	11
TGTGCCAGCAGCTCGGGACTAGCGGGAGGGGGCGGGGAGCTGTTTTTT	CASSSGLAGGGGELFF	TRBV27	TRBJ2-2	NA	TRBD2	16
TGTGCCAGCAGTGAACTACCGGGACAGGGGAGTTCACCCCTCCACTTT	CASSELPGQGSSPLHF	TRBV6-4	TRBJ1-6	NA	TRBD1	16
TGTGCCAGCTCTCCCCGGGACAGGGGCGAGCAGTACTTC	CASSPRDRGEQYF	TRBV18	TRBJ2-7	once	TRBD1	13
TGTGCCAGCAGACAGGACGTGAACACTGAAGCTTTCTTT	CASRQDVNTEAFF	TRBV6-5	TRBJ1-1	NA	NA	13
TGTGCCAGCAGCTCCGGACAGGGCGGATGGGAAGAGCAGTACTTC	CASSSGQGGWEEQYF	TRBV7-2	TRBJ2-7	NA	TRBD1	15
TGTGCCTGCCGGCGGATTGGCTATAATTCACCCCTCCACTTT	CACRRIGYNSPLHF	TRBV30	TRBJ1-6	NA	NA	14
TGTGCCAGCAGTTTAGCGGGAGCTACAGATACGCAGTATTTT	CASSLAGATDTQYF	TRBV6-4	TRBJ2-3	NA	TRBD2	14
TGTGCCAGCAGCTCTAGGAGCTCCTACGAGCAGTACTTC	CASSSRSSYEQYF	TRBV7-2	TRBJ2-7	once	NA	13
TGTGCCAGCAGCCAAGATCTCGTCCTAGCGGGAGAGAGGGAGACCCAGTACTTC	CASSQDLVLAGERETQYF	TRBV3-1/TRBV3-2	TRBJ2-5	once	TRBD2	18
TGTGCCAGCAGCTTTCCGGGAGTCTCCTACGAGCAGTACTTC	CASSFPGVSYEQYF	TRBV5-6	TRBJ2-7	NA	NA	14
TGTGCCAGCAGCAACGGACTAACTCCAAACACTGAAGCTTTCTTT	CASSNGLTPNTEAFF	TRBV5-4	TRBJ1-1	NA	NA	15
TGTGCCAGCAGCCCGCTGGTAGGGGGATACACTGAAGCTTTCTTT	CASSPLVGGYTEAFF	TRBV14	TRBJ1-1	NA	NA	15
TGCGCCAGCAGCTTGGACGTGACTAGCTCCTACGAGCAGTACTTC	CASSLDVTSSYEQYF	TRBV5-1	TRBJ2-7	NA	NA	15
TGTGCCAGCTCACCTGCGGACACTGAAGCTTTCTTT	CASSPADTEAFF	TRBV18	TRBJ1-1	once	NA	12